This T cell receptor (beta chain) appears in the sequencing data of a study of blood T cell repertoires in COVID-19. Study overall: COVID-19 samples from acute and convalescent phases originated in the United States, Italy and Spain. Sources were T cells, B-cell-depleted T cells, or PBMCs; the material itself was cDNA or gDNA.

This clone was observed a single time. The CDR3 has 11 amino acids. Germline CDR1 SNHLY, CDR2 FYNNEI. The V end was cut by 6 bases, the J end by 6 bases, with 9 bases between. Per the original data handling: The authors estimated nucleated cell counts from reference gene primer amplification. Only in-frame clones appear in the TCRdb table, and some are missing; sequencing was by immunoSEQ multiplex PCR. V and J calls and clone size follow that table, whereas D and trimming were derived from the DNA. The sample shows hundreds of thousands of clones, approximately 88% of them seen only once. The chain couples TRBV2 to TRBJ2-7; a weak D match, TRBD2 (5 bases). This TCR came from a man younger than 30 with active or convalescent COVID-19. The sequencing input was peripheral blood. The CDR3 here is CASRAGLEQYF. The DNA of the CDR3 is TGTGCCAGCAGGGCGGGTCTCGAGCAGTACTTC.